What follows is one T cell receptor beta chain and its context. Its antigen is not identified. This specimen belongs to a study of T cell responses to AZD1222 COVID-19 vaccine. The CDR3 is 15 amino acids. In germline, CDR1 is SGHVS, CDR2 FQNEAQ. V lost 5 bases and J lost 11, with 22 bases in between. Findings of the study overall: Close to half of all spike-specific TCRs reportedly target regions of the variants that are unmutated.

The method was immunoSEQ multiplex PCR; TCRdb's version includes in-frame clones alone and lacks a portion of them. Counted here are some 110,000 clones, around 82% occurring once; the ten biggest clones make up roughly 9%. The sequence derives from an adult in good health. The sequenced sample was peripheral blood, obtained on day 0 of AZD1222 vaccination. This chain joins TRBV7-8 and TRBJ1-5; weak D call: TRBD1 (5 bases). In DNA form, the CDR3 reads TGTGCCAGCAGCCCTCACCCGACAGATCCGGGGGCCCAGCATTTT. This codes for CASSPHPTDPGAQHF.